Listed below are T cell receptor beta chains from one sample, sequenced in a study of CD8 T cells in Susac syndrome. TCRdb independently ran MiXCR on the immunoSEQ multiplex PCR reads; one entry per CDR3 protein. The sample has approximately 120,000 distinct CDR3 sequences, approximately 96% seen once. Sequencing was done on a sample of CD8+ T cells from PBMCs. These receptors all stem from a human donor with Susac syndrome. The CDR3 runs from the conserved cysteine through the conserved F or W. Fields, in order: D gene, V gene, clone size, J gene, CDR3 DNA, CDR3 protein. A D gene is named only where the DNA matches it firmly. Some rows mark clone size as missing; the rest say once, few, many or name a class of expanded clone.

d_gene: NA; v_gene: TRBV24-1; abundance: NA; j_gene: TRBJ1-2; CDR3nt: TGTGCCACCAGTGATCTCGACAGGCGACCTGACTATGGCTACACCTTC; CDR3aa: CATSDLDRRPDYGYTF
d_gene: TRBD1; v_gene: TRBV11-2; abundance: NA; j_gene: TRBJ1-2; CDR3nt: TGTGCCAGCAGCCCAGCCCCGGGGGGGGGACAGAAATATGGCTACACCTTC; CDR3aa: CASSPAPGGGQKYGYTF
d_gene: NA; v_gene: TRBV20-1; abundance: NA; j_gene: TRBJ1-1; CDR3nt: TGCAGTGCGGGGCGGAGGACTATGAACACTGAAGCTTTCTTT; CDR3aa: CSAGRRTMNTEAFF
d_gene: NA; v_gene: TRBV20-1; abundance: NA; j_gene: TRBJ2-7; CDR3nt: TGCAGTGCTAGAGATTGGGACACGAGCTCCTACGAGCAGTACTTC; CDR3aa: CSARDWDTSSYEQYF
d_gene: NA; v_gene: TRBV6-2/TRBV6-3; abundance: NA; j_gene: TRBJ1-1; CDR3nt: TGTGCCAGCAGTTACTCCAGAGGGAACACTGAAGCTTTCTTT; CDR3aa: CASSYSRGNTEAFF
d_gene: NA; v_gene: TRBV12-3/TRBV12-4; abundance: NA; j_gene: TRBJ1-1; CDR3nt: TGTGCCACCCGTCCCTATCCAAACACTGAAGCTTTCTTT; CDR3aa: CATRPYPNTEAFF
d_gene: NA; v_gene: TRBV4-3; abundance: NA; j_gene: TRBJ2-3; CDR3nt: TGCGCCAGCAGCCAAGATCTGGCGAGGACAGATACGCAGTATTTT; CDR3aa: CASSQDLARTDTQYF
d_gene: NA; v_gene: TRBV29-1; abundance: NA; j_gene: TRBJ1-2; CDR3nt: TGCAGCGTCCCCACCTACACAGGGAGGATCGGTGGCTACACCTTC; CDR3aa: CSVPTYTGRIGGYTF
d_gene: NA; v_gene: TRBV6-2/TRBV6-3; abundance: NA; j_gene: TRBJ1-5; CDR3nt: TGTGCCAGCAGCCTCGGACAGATCTATCAGCCCCAGCATTTT; CDR3aa: CASSLGQIYQPQHF
d_gene: NA; v_gene: TRBV4-2; abundance: NA; j_gene: TRBJ2-7; CDR3nt: TGTGCCAGCAGCCAAGATCGAACAGAAGCAGGCTACGAGCAGTACTTC; CDR3aa: CASSQDRTEAGYEQYF
d_gene: TRBD1; v_gene: TRBV5-6; abundance: NA; j_gene: TRBJ2-2; CDR3nt: TGTGCCAGCAGTTCATACACCGGGACAGGGCTTAACGGGGAGCTGTTTTTT; CDR3aa: CASSSYTGTGLNGELFF
d_gene: NA; v_gene: TRBV7-9; abundance: NA; j_gene: TRBJ1-4; CDR3nt: TGTGCCAGCAGCCTATTAACCCCAGGGCGGGAAAAACTGTTTTTT; CDR3aa: CASSLLTPGREKLFF
d_gene: TRBD1; v_gene: TRBV7-9; abundance: NA; j_gene: TRBJ2-7; CDR3nt: TGTGCCAGCAGCCGACAGGGGGCCGGCTACGAGCAGTACTTC; CDR3aa: CASSRQGAGYEQYF
d_gene: NA; v_gene: TRBV6-6; abundance: NA; j_gene: TRBJ1-5; CDR3nt: TGTGCCAGCAGTGCGGGGCTGGGCAATCAGCCCCAGCATTTT; CDR3aa: CASSAGLGNQPQHF
d_gene: TRBD2; v_gene: TRBV2; abundance: NA; j_gene: TRBJ2-7; CDR3nt: TGTGCCAGCAGTGAATTACGGGGGGGCTACGAGCAGTACTTC; CDR3aa: CASSELRGGYEQYF
d_gene: NA; v_gene: TRBV7-9; abundance: NA; j_gene: TRBJ2-1; CDR3nt: TGTGCCAGCAGCCCATGGTCCGGGGTCAGTGAGCAGTTCTTC; CDR3aa: CASSPWSGVSEQFF
d_gene: NA; v_gene: TRBV20-1; abundance: once; j_gene: TRBJ1-5; CDR3nt: TGCAGTGCTAGTCCGGCCGATAGCAATCAGCCCCAGCATTTT; CDR3aa: CSASPADSNQPQHF
d_gene: NA; v_gene: TRBV9; abundance: NA; j_gene: TRBJ2-1; CDR3nt: TGTGCCAGCAGTGACTCCGATAGGGCCTCCTACAATGAGCAGTTCTTC; CDR3aa: CASSDSDRASYNEQFF
d_gene: TRBD2; v_gene: TRBV25-1; abundance: NA; j_gene: TRBJ2-5; CDR3nt: TGTGCCAGCAGTGAATCGGAAGCGGGACTGTACCAAGAGACCCAGTACTTC; CDR3aa: CASSESEAGLYQETQYF
d_gene: NA; v_gene: TRBV25-1; abundance: NA; j_gene: TRBJ2-3; CDR3nt: TGTGCCAGCAGTGAACACTCGATTGGTCTAATGACCACAGATACGCAGTATTTT; CDR3aa: CASSEHSIGLMTTDTQYF
d_gene: TRBD1; v_gene: TRBV6-5; abundance: NA; j_gene: TRBJ1-2; CDR3nt: TGTGCCAGCATCCCCGGGACAGGGAGTCTCCATGGCTACACCTTC; CDR3aa: CASIPGTGSLHGYTF
d_gene: NA; v_gene: TRBV4-1; abundance: NA; j_gene: TRBJ1-1; CDR3nt: TGCGCCAGCAGCCAAGCGGGGGTTGAGACTGAAGCTTTCTTT; CDR3aa: CASSQAGVETEAFF
d_gene: NA; v_gene: TRBV5-6; abundance: NA; j_gene: TRBJ2-7; CDR3nt: TGTGCCAGCAGCTTGGAGGGCGCCGGGACGGATACCTACGAGCAGTACTTC; CDR3aa: CASSLEGAGTDTYEQYF
d_gene: TRBD2; v_gene: TRBV6-5; abundance: NA; j_gene: TRBJ2-7; CDR3nt: TGTGCCAGCAGGGTTAGCGGGAGCTCCTACGAGCAGTACTTC; CDR3aa: CASRVSGSSYEQYF
d_gene: TRBD2; v_gene: TRBV5-6; abundance: NA; j_gene: TRBJ2-7; CDR3nt: TGTGCCAGCAGCTTGGCGGCTAGCGGGGACTACGAGCAGTACTTC; CDR3aa: CASSLAASGDYEQYF
d_gene: TRBD1; v_gene: TRBV15; abundance: NA; j_gene: TRBJ1-3; CDR3nt: TGTGCCACCACGGACCCCAGGGGGATGCACACCATATATTTT; CDR3aa: CATTDPRGMHTIYF
d_gene: TRBD1; v_gene: TRBV6-5; abundance: NA; j_gene: TRBJ1-1; CDR3nt: TGTGCCAGCAGTTTTTTGGACAGGGAATCGGGTGAAGCTTTCTTT; CDR3aa: CASSFLDRESGEAFF
d_gene: NA; v_gene: TRBV21-1; abundance: NA; j_gene: TRBJ1-1; CDR3nt: TGTGCCAGCATCCTCGCCTTTAAGGGCAGGGGGCTAAACACTGAAGCTTTCTTT; CDR3aa: CASILAFKGRGLNTEAFF
d_gene: TRBD2; v_gene: TRBV7-4; abundance: NA; j_gene: TRBJ2-2; CDR3nt: TGTGCCAGCAGCTCCAGACTAGCGGGACCCGGGGAGCTGTTTTTT; CDR3aa: CASSSRLAGPGELFF
d_gene: TRBD2; v_gene: TRBV24-1; abundance: NA; j_gene: TRBJ2-1; CDR3nt: TGTGCCACCAGTGATTCCGTCCGCGGGAGTGCCTACAATGAGCAGTTCTTC; CDR3aa: CATSDSVRGSAYNEQFF
d_gene: NA; v_gene: TRBV30; abundance: NA; j_gene: TRBJ1-5; CDR3nt: TGTGCCTGGAGGGACGACCTGGATAGCAATCAGCCCCAGCATTTT; CDR3aa: CAWRDDLDSNQPQHF
d_gene: NA; v_gene: TRBV4-1; abundance: NA; j_gene: TRBJ2-1; CDR3nt: TGCGCCAGCAGCCGCCATTACAATGAGCAGTTCTTC; CDR3aa: CASSRHYNEQFF
d_gene: NA; v_gene: TRBV20-1; abundance: NA; j_gene: TRBJ1-5; CDR3nt: TGCAGTGCTAGGGCAGGGAGAGGGCAGCCCCAGCATTTT; CDR3aa: CSARAGRGQPQHF
d_gene: NA; v_gene: TRBV20-1; abundance: once; j_gene: TRBJ2-5; CDR3nt: TGCAGTGCCCCATGGGGGACCCAAGAGACCCAGTACTTC; CDR3aa: CSAPWGTQETQYF
d_gene: NA; v_gene: TRBV12-3/TRBV12-4; abundance: NA; j_gene: TRBJ2-5; CDR3nt: TGTGCCAGCAGTTCCCCACAGGGCCTGTACCAAGAGACCCAGTACTTC; CDR3aa: CASSSPQGLYQETQYF
d_gene: NA; v_gene: TRBV6-5; abundance: once; j_gene: TRBJ2-7; CDR3nt: TGTGCCAGCAGTTGGCGGGATGATACCTACGAGCAGTACTTC; CDR3aa: CASSWRDDTYEQYF
d_gene: TRBD2; v_gene: TRBV30; abundance: NA; j_gene: TRBJ2-7; CDR3nt: TGTGCCCTCCGGGGGGTGAGCTCCTACGAGCAGTACTTC; CDR3aa: CALRGVSSYEQYF
d_gene: TRBD2; v_gene: TRBV29-1; abundance: NA; j_gene: TRBJ2-7; CDR3nt: TGCAGCCACACAACTGCGGGGGCCTACGAGCAGTACTTC; CDR3aa: CSHTTAGAYEQYF
d_gene: TRBD2; v_gene: TRBV10-3; abundance: NA; j_gene: TRBJ2-7; CDR3nt: TGTGCCATCAGTGATTCCGGGGGGGCCTACGAGCAGTACTTC; CDR3aa: CAISDSGGAYEQYF
d_gene: NA; v_gene: TRBV25-1; abundance: NA; j_gene: TRBJ1-1; CDR3nt: TGTGCCAGCAGCGGCCCCACAGCAGGGGCAACTTTCTTT; CDR3aa: CASSGPTAGATFF
d_gene: NA; v_gene: TRBV9; abundance: NA; j_gene: TRBJ2-3; CDR3nt: TGTGCCAGCAGCCCCCGAGTCAGCACAGATACGCAGTATTTT; CDR3aa: CASSPRVSTDTQYF